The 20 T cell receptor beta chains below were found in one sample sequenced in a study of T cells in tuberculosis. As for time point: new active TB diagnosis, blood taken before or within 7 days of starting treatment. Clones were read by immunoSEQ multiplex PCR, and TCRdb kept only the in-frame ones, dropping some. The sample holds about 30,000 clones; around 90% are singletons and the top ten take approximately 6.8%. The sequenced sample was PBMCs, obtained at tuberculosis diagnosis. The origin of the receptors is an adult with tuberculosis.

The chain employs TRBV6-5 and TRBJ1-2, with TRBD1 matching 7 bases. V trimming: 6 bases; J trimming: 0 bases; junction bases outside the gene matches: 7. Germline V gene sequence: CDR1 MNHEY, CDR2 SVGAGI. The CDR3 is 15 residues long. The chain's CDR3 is CASRSGTAPNYGYTF. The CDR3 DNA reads TGTGCCAGCAGGTCTGGGACAGCTCCTAACTATGGCTACACCTTC.

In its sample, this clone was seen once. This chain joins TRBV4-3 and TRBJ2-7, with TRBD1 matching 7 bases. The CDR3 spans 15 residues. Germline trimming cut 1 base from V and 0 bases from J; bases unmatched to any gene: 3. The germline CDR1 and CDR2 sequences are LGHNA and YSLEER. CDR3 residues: CASSQGTGNSYEQYF. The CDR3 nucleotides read TGCGCCAGCAGCCAAGGGACAGGAAACTCCTACGAGCAGTACTTC.

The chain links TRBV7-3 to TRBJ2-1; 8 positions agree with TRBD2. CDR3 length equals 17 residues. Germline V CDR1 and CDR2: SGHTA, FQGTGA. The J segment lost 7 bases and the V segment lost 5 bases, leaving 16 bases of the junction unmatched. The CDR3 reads CASSPGRLATFLNEQFF. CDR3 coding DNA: TGTGCCAGCAGCCCCGGAAGACTAGCGACGTTCCTTAATGAGCAGTTCTTC.

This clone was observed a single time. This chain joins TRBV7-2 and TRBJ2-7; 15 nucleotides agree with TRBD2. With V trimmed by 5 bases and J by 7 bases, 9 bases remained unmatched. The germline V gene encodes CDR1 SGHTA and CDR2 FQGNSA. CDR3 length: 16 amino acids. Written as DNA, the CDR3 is TGTGCCAGCAGCCTAGGACTAGCGGGGGGGTTGAGGGAGCAGTACTTC. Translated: CASSLGLAGGLREQYF.

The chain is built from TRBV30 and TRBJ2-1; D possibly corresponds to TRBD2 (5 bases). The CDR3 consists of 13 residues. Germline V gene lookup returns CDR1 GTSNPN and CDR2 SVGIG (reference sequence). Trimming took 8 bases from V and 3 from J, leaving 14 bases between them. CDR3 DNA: TGTGCCGTGCGGGTAGATGACTACAATGAGCAGTTCTTC. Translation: CAVRVDDYNEQFF.

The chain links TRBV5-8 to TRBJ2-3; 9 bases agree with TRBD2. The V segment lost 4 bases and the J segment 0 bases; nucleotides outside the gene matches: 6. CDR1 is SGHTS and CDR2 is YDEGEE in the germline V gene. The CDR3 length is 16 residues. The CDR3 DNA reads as TGTGCCAGCAGCAAGCGGGGGGCCCTAAGCACAGATACGCAGTATTTT. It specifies CASSKRGALSTDTQYF.

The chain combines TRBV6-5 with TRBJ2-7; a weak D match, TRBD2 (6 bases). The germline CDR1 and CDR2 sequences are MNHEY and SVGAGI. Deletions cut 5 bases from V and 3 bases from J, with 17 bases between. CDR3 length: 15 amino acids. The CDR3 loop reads CASSPLWRGDYEQYF. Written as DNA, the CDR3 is TGTGCCAGCAGTCCTCTCTGGAGGGGAGACTACGAGCAGTACTTC.

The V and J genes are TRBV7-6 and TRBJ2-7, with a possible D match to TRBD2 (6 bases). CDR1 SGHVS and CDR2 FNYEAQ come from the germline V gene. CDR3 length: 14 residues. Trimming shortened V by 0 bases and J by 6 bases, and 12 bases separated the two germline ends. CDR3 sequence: CASSLAGGKSEQYF. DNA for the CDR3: TGTGCCAGCAGCTTAGCGGGGGGAAAGAGCGAGCAGTACTTC.

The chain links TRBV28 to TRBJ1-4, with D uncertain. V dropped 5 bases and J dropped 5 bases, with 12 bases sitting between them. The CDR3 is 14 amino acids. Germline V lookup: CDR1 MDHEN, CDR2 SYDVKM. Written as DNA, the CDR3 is TGTGCCAGCAGTCGCCTGACTTCGAATGAAAAACTGTTTTTT. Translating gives CASSRLTSNEKLFF.

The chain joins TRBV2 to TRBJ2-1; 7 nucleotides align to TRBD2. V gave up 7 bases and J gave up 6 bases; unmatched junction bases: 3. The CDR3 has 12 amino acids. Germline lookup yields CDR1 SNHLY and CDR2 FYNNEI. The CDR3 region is CASKVAGNEQFF. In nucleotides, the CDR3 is TGTGCCAGCAAGGTAGCGGGCAATGAGCAGTTCTTC.

The CDR3 DNA reads TGTGCCAGTAGTACAGACAGATACACAGATACGCAGTATTTT. Its protein is CASSTDRYTDTQYF. The V and J genes are TRBV19 and TRBJ2-3, with a possible D match to TRBD1 (5 bases). V dropped 4 bases and J dropped 2 bases, with 10 bases sitting between them. The CDR3 loop spans 14 amino acids. Looked up from germline, CDR1 is LNHDA and CDR2 is SQIVND (reference sequence).

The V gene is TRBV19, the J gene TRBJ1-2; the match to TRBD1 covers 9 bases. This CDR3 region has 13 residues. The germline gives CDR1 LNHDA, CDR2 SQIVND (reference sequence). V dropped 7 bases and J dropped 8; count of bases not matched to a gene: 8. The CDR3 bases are TGTGCCAGTATTGGGACAGGGAGCGCCGGCTACACCTTC. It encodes CASIGTGSAGYTF.

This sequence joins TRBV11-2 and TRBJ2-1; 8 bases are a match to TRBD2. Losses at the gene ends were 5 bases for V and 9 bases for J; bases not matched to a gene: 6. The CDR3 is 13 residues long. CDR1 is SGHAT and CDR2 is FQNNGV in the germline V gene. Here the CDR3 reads CASSPGGSPEQFF. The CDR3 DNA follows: TGTGCCAGCAGCCCGGGGGGGAGCCCTGAGCAGTTCTTC.

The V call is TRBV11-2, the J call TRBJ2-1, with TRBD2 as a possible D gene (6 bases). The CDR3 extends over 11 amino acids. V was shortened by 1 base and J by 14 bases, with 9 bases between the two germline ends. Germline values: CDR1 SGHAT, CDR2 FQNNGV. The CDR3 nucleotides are TGTGCCAGCAGCTTAGGGCAGCGGGAGTTCTTC. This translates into CASSLGQREFF.

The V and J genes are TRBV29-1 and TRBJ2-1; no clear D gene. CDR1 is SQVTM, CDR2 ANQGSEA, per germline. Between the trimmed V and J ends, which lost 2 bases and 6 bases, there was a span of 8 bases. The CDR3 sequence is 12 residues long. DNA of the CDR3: TGCAGCGTTGAACAGGTGGTCAATGAGCAGTTCTTC. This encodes CSVEQVVNEQFF.

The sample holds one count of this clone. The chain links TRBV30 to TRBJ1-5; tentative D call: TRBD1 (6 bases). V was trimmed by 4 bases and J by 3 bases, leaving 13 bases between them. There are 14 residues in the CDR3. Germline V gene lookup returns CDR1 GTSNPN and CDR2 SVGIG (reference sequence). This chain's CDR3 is CAWTGTRDNQPQHF. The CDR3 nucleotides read TGTGCCTGGACCGGGACACGGGACAATCAGCCCCAGCATTTT. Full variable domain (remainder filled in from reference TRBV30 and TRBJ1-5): SQTIHQWPATLVQPVGSPLSLECTVEGTSNPNLYWYRQAAGRGLQLLFYSVGIGQISSEVPQNLSASRPQDRQFILSSKKLLLSDSGFYLCAWTGTRDNQPQHFGDGTRLSIL.

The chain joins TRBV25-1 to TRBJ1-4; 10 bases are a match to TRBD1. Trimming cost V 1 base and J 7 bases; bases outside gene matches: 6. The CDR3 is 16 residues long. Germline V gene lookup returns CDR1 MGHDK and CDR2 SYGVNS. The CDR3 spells CASSESLGTGVEKLFF. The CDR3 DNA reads TGTGCCAGCAGTGAATCCCTAGGGACAGGGGTTGAAAAACTGTTTTTT.

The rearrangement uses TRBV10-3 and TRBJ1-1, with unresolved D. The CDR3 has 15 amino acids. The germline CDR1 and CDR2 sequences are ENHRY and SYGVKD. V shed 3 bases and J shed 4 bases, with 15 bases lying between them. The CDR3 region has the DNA TGTGCCATCAGTGATCCAGGTTATTTGGGCACTGAAGCTTTCTTT. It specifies CAISDPGYLGTEAFF.

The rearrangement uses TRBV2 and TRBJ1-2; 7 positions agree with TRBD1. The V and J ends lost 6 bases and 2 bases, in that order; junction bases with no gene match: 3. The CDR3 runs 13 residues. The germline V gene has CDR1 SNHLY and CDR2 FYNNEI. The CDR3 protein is CASRAGGNYGYTF. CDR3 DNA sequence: TGTGCCAGCAGGGCAGGGGGGAACTATGGCTACACCTTC.

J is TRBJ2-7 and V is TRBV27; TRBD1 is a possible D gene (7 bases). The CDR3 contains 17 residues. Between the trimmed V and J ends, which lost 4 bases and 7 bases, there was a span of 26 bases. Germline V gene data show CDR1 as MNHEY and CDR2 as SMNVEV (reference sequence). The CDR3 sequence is CASSWGPGRQGGREQYF. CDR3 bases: TGTGCCAGCAGTTGGGGCCCCGGGAGACAGGGCGGGCGGGAGCAGTACTTC.